The clone carrying this TCR beta chain was seen only a few times. The data originate from a study of blood T cell repertoires in COVID-19. Study-wide background: Sites across the United States, Italy and Spain contributed samples from acute and convalescent COVID-19. The cDNA or gDNA used as material had been derived from T cells, B-cell-depleted T cells, or PBMCs.

The repertoire was sequenced with immunoSEQ multiplex PCR; TCRdb's copy has only in-frame clones and lacks some. The table has approximately 410,000 clones, 86% seen once. Germline-derived CDR1 and CDR2 are MNHNS and SASEGT. Between the trimmed V and J ends, which lost 2 bases and 3 bases, there was a span of 5 bases. The CDR3 loop spans 13 amino acids. The sequencing sample was made of peripheral blood. The sequence derives from a woman aged 25 to 39 with active or convalescent COVID-19. This sequence joins TRBV6-1 and TRBJ1-3; unclear D gene. In DNA form, the CDR3 reads TGTGCCAGCAGTGAATCAAATGGAAACACCATATATTTT. This gives the protein CASSESNGNTIYF.